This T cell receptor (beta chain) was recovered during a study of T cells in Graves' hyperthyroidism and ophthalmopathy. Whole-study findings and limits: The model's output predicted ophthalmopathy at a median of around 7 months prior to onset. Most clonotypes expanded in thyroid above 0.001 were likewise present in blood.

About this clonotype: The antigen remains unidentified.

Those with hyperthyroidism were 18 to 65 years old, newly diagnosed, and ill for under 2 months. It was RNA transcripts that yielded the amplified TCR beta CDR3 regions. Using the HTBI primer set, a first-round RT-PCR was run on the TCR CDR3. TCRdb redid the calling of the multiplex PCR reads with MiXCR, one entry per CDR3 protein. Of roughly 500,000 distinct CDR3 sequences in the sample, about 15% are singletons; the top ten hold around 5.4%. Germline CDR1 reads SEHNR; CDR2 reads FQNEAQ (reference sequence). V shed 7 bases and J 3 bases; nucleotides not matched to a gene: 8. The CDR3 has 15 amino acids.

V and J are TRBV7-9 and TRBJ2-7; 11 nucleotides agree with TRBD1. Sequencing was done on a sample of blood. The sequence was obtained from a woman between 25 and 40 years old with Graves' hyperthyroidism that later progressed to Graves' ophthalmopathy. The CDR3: CASIATGTGGYEQYF. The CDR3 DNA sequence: TGTGCCAGCATTGCCACCGGGACAGGGGGCTACGAGCAGTACTTC.